This TCR beta chain was identified in a study of CD8 T cells in Susac syndrome. Study-level points and caveats: Acknowledgment was made by the study that its TCR sequencing and HLA analysis involved a relatively small number of individuals.

The CDR3 runs 16 residues. CDR1 is LGHDT and CDR2 is YNNKEL in the germline V gene (reference sequence). Trimming took off 5 bases at V and 7 bases at J, with 22 bases between the two ends. Negative isolation yielded CD4+ and CD8+ T cells, and FACS enriched TEMRA cells. Random hexamers were used to reverse transcribe an amount of about 0.5 to 1 ug RNA. TCRdb processed the immunoSEQ multiplex PCR reads anew with MiXCR; each CDR3 protein has one entry. The table includes some 200,000 distinct CDR3 sequences, roughly 95% detected once. Regarding this clonotype: The antigen remains unidentified.

The receptor was isolated from a human donor in good health. Sequencing was carried out using CD4+ T cells from PBMCs. This chain links TRBV3-1 with TRBJ2-3; maybe TRBD1 (6 bases). The CDR3 loop is CASSTRGLALEYTQYF. The DNA of the CDR3 is TGTGCCAGCAGCACCAGGGGTCTCGCACTTGAGTATACGCAGTATTTT.